These T cell receptor beta chains were read from a single sample in a study of blood T cell repertoires in COVID-19. Clones were read by immunoSEQ multiplex PCR, and TCRdb kept only the in-frame ones, dropping some. The sample shows about 170,000 clones, about nine tenths of them seen only once. The sample comprised peripheral blood. The receptors come from a man aged 18 to 29 with COVID-19, enrolled during active disease. The CDR3 runs from the conserved cysteine through the conserved F or W. The D gene is left open where the match is weak.

D	J	V	CDR3
NA	TRBJ1-2	TRBV6-1	CASSSATSENYGYTF
TRBD2	TRBJ2-7	TRBV3-1/TRBV3-2	CASSLREGLDEQYF
NA	TRBJ1-1	TRBV6-2/TRBV6-3	CASSYQGRASAFF
TRBD1	TRBJ1-2	TRBV25-1	CASSDRQGINYGYTF
NA	TRBJ1-3	TRBV6-5	CASERGRQGGNTIYF
NA	TRBJ2-7	TRBV11-2	CASSLRGRTSYEQYF
TRBD2	TRBJ2-7	TRBV7-2	CASSLDFGGRAYEQYF
TRBD2	TRBJ2-1	TRBV6-5	CASSYSRGAGGYEQFF
NA	TRBJ1-1	TRBV3-1/TRBV3-2	CASSQEAGYTEAFF
TRBD1	TRBJ2-7	TRBV12-3/TRBV12-4	CASSLGQGEQYF
TRBD1	TRBJ1-1	TRBV4-1	CASSRNNRDRQNTEAFF
TRBD2	TRBJ2-1	TRBV10-1	CASSEPGTSGYNEQFF
TRBD2	TRBJ2-1	TRBV9	CASSAGLASTNEQFF
NA	TRBJ2-1	TRBV2	CASSELLGGNEQFF
TRBD1	TRBJ2-7	TRBV5-6	CASSSGTVYEQYF
TRBD1	TRBJ1-1	TRBV2	CASIGTGGPEAFF
TRBD1	TRBJ2-5	TRBV6-2/TRBV6-3	CASSYWTGGFQETQYF
NA	TRBJ2-3	TRBV20-1	CSASPPLSSTDTQYF
TRBD1	TRBJ2-7	TRBV4-1	CASSQPGGYGYEQYF
NA	TRBJ2-2	TRBV25-1	CASSDPAVTGELFF
NA	TRBJ2-5	TRBV10-3	CAISNPRPSAQETQYF
TRBD1	TRBJ2-3	TRBV5-1	CASSLAERQGASTDTQYF
NA	TRBJ2-7	TRBV5-4	CASSIQGSPYEQYF
TRBD1	TRBJ1-1	TRBV6-4	CASSAFGTGGERNTEAFF
NA	TRBJ2-7	TRBV12-3/TRBV12-4	CASSLVLNEQYF
NA	TRBJ2-2	TRBV7-2	CASSFGAGGTGELFF
TRBD2	TRBJ2-2	TRBV28	CASSFYGRVPGELFF
NA	TRBJ1-5	TRBV19	CASSTLRAGGQPQHF
TRBD1	TRBJ2-4	TRBV23-1	CASSQSDPTGVEAKNIQYF
TRBD1	TRBJ2-7	TRBV12-3/TRBV12-4	CASSQDRFEQYF
TRBD2	TRBJ2-2	TRBV4-1	CASSRGRTSLNTGELFF
TRBD1	TRBJ1-5	TRBV2	CASSGDSYSNQPQHF
NA	TRBJ1-1	TRBV2	CASSVGSWTEAFF
NA	TRBJ2-1	TRBV4-3	CASSQDRDSGYNEQFF
TRBD1	TRBJ1-2	TRBV5-6	CASSYRGGAGGYTF
NA	TRBJ1-5	TRBV7-2	CASSLGRNQPQHF
TRBD2	TRBJ2-3	TRBV6-5	CATRLAGVTDTQYF
NA	TRBJ1-3	TRBV6-2/TRBV6-3	CASSYGQYSGNTIYF
TRBD2	TRBJ2-7	TRBV27	CASSLDGGGDYEQYF
NA	TRBJ2-3	TRBV18	CASSPPSSTDTQYF
NA	TRBJ2-7	TRBV5-6	CASSFGQSTYEQYF
NA	TRBJ2-1	TRBV6-5	CASSYERSPYNEQFF
TRBD1	TRBJ1-1	TRBV7-2	CASSPRLRDSPPMGAFF
TRBD1	TRBJ1-4	TRBV7-9	CASSRDRGNEKLLF
NA	TRBJ1-3	TRBV5-3	CARGVPATAGNTIYF
NA	TRBJ1-3	TRBV6-2/TRBV6-3	CASSAGRSSGNTIYF
TRBD1	TRBJ1-2	TRBV7-9	CASSPGTGSYGYTF
TRBD1	TRBJ1-3	TRBV11-2	CASSLAGTGTSGNTIYF
TRBD2	TRBJ2-7	TRBV6-4	CASSDRTDTGTSGRAFEQYF
NA	TRBJ2-2	TRBV9	CASRSGTGELFF
TRBD1	TRBJ1-5	TRBV7-9	CASSLGGTGQPQHF
NA	TRBJ1-6	TRBV30	CAWNPGPNSPLHF
TRBD2	TRBJ2-7	TRBV7-9	CASSPPGLAIHEQYF
TRBD2	TRBJ2-7	TRBV11-2	CASSYPSGSYEQYF